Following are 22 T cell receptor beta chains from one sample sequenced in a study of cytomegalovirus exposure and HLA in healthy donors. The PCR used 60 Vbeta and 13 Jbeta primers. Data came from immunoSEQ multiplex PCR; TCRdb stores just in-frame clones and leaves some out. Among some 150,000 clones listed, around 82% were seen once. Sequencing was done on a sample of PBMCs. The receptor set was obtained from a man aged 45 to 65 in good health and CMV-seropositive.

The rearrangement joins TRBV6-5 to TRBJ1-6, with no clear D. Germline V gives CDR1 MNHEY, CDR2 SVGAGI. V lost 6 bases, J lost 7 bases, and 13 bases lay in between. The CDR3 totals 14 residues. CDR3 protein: CASSYGWSNSPLHF. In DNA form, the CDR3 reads TGTGCCAGCAGCTACGGTTGGAGCAATTCACCCCTCCACTTT.

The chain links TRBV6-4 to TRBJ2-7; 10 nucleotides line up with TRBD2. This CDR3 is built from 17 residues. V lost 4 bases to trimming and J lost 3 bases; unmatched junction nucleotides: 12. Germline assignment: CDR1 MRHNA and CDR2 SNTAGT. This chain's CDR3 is CASSAALSGLAFYEQYF. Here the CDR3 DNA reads TGTGCCAGCAGTGCCGCTTTATCGGGACTAGCGTTCTACGAGCAGTACTTC.

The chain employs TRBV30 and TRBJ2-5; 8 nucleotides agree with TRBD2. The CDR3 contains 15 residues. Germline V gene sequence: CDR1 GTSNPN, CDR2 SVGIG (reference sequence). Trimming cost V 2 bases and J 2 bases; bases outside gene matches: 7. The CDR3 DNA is TGTGCCTGGAGTAGGGGCGGGGGGCCACAAGAGACCCAGTACTTC. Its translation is CAWSRGGGPQETQYF. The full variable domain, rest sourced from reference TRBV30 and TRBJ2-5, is SQTIHQWPATLVQPVGSPLSLECTVEGTSNPNLYWYRQAAGRGLQLLFYSVGIGQISSEVPQNLSASRPQDRQFILSSKKLLLSDSGFYLCAWSRGGGPQETQYFGPGTRLLVL.

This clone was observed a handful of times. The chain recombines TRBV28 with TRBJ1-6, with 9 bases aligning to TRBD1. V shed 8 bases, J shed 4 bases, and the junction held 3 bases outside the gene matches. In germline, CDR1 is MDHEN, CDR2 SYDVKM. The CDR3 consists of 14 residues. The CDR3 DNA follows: TGTGCCAGCCACAGGGGGCCATATAATTCACCCCTCCACTTT. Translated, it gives CASHRGPYNSPLHF.

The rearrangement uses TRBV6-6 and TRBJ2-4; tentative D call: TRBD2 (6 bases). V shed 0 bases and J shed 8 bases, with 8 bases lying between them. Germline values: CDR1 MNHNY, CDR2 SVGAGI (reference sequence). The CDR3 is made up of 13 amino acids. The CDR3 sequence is CASSYSTGDIQYF. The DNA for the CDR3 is TGTGCCAGCAGTTACTCGACGGGGGACATTCAGTACTTC.

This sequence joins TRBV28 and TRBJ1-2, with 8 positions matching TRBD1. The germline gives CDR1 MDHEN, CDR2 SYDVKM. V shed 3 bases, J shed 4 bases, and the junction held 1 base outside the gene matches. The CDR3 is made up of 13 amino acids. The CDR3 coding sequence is TGTGCCAGCAGTTTTGGACAGGGCTATGGCTACACCTTC. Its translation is CASSFGQGYGYTF.

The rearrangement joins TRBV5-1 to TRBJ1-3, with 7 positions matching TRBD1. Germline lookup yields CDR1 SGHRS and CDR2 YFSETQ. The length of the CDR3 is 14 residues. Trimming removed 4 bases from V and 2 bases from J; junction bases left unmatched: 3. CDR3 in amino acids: CASSGTATGNTIYF. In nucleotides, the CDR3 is TGCGCCAGCAGCGGGACAGCCACTGGAAACACCATATATTTT.

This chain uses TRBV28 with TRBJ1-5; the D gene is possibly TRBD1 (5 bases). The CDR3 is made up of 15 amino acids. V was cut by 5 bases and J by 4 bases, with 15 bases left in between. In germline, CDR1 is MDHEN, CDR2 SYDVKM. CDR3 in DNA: TGTGCCAGCAGTGTGGTGGGCAGGACAAATCAGCCCCAGCATTTT. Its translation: CASSVVGRTNQPQHF.

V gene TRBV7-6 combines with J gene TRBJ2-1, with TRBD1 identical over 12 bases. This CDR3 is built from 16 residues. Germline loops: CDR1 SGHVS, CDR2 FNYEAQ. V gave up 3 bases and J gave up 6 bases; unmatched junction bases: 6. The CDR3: CASSLGTGGRSNEQFF. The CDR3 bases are TGTGCCAGCAGCTTGGGGACAGGGGGCAGAAGCAATGAGCAGTTCTTC.

In DNA, the CDR3 is TGTGCCAGCACCAGAGCGGGGGTTGGCTACACCTTC. Translated, it gives CASTRAGVGYTF. The V call is TRBV28, the J call TRBJ1-2; D perhaps matches TRBD1 (5 bases). The CDR3 extends over 12 amino acids. V gave up 7 bases and J gave up 7 bases, with 13 bases separating them. Germline CDR1 MDHEN, CDR2 SYDVKM.

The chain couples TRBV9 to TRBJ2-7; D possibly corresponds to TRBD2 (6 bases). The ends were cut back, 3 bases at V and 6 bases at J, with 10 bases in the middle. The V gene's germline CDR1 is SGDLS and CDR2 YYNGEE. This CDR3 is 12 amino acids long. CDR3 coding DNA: TGTGCCAGCAGCGCGGGAGCGGCCGAGCAGTACTTC. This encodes CASSAGAAEQYF.

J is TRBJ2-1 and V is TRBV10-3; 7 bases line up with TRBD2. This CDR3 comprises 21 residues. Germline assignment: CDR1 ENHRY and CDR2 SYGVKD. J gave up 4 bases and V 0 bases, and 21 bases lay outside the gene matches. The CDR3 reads CAISESGKAGSPLILYNEQFF. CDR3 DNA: TGTGCCATCAGTGAGTCGGGAAAAGCGGGAAGCCCCCTCATTCTATACAATGAGCAGTTCTTC.

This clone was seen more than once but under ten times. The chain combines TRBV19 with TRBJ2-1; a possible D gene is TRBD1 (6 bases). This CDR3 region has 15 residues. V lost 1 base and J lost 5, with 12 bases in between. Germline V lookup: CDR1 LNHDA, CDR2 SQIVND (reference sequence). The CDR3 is CASSIVGTMNNEQFF. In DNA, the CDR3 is TGTGCCAGTAGTATAGTCGGGACAATGAACAATGAGCAGTTCTTC.

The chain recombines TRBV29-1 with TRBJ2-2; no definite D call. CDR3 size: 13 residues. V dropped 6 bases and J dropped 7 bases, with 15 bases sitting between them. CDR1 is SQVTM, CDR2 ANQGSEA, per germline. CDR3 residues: CSVEVVASGELFF. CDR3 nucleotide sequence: TGCAGCGTAGAGGTTGTGGCTAGCGGGGAGCTGTTTTTT.

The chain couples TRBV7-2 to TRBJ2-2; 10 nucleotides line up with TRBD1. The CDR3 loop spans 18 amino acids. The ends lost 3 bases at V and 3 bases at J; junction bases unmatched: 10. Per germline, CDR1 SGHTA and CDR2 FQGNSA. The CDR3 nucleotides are TGTGCCAGCAGCTTTCACCCGGGACAGGGGCCGTACACCGGGGAGCTGTTTTTT. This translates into CASSFHPGQGPYTGELFF. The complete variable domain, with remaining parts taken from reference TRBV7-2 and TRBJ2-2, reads GAGVSQSPSNKVTEKGKDVELRCDPISGHTALYWYRQSLGQGLEFLIYFQGNSAPDKSGLPSDRFSAERTGGSVSTLTIQRTQQEDSAVYLCASSFHPGQGPYTGELFFGEGSRLTVL.

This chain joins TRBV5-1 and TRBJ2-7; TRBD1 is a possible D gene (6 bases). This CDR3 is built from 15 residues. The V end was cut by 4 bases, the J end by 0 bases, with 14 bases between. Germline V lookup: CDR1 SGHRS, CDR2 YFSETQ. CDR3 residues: CASSPLRGNSYEQYF. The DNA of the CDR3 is TGCGCCAGCAGCCCCCTGAGGGGGAACTCCTACGAGCAGTACTTC. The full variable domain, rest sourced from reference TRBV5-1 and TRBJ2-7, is KAGVTQTPRYLIKTRGQQVTLSCSPISGHRSVSWYQQTPGQGLQFLFEYFSETQRNKGNFPGRFSGRQFSNSRSEMNVSTLELGDSALYLCASSPLRGNSYEQYFGPGTRLTVT.

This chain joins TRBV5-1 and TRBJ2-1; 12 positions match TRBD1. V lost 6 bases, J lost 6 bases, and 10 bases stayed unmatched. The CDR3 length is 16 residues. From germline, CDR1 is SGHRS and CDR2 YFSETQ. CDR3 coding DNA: TGCGCCAGCACTACATCCGGGACAGGGGGCTTCAATGAGCAGTTCTTC. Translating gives CASTTSGTGGFNEQFF. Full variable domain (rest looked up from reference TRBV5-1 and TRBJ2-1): KAGVTQTPRYLIKTRGQQVTLSCSPISGHRSVSWYQQTPGQGLQFLFEYFSETQRNKGNFPGRFSGRQFSNSRSEMNVSTLELGDSALYLCASTTSGTGGFNEQFFGPGTRLTVL.

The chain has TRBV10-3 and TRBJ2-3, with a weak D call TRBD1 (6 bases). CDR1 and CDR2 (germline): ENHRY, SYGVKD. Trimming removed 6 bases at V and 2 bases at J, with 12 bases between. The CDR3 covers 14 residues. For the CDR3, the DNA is TGTGCCATCAGGCCGGGACAATCCACAGATACGCAGTATTTT. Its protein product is CAIRPGQSTDTQYF.

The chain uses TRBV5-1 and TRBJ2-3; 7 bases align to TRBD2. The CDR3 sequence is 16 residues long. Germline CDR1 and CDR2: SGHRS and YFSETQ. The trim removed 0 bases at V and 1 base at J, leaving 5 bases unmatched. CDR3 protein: CASSLDRGSGTDTQYF. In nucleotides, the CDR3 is TGCGCCAGCAGCTTGGATCGCGGGAGCGGCACAGATACGCAGTATTTT.

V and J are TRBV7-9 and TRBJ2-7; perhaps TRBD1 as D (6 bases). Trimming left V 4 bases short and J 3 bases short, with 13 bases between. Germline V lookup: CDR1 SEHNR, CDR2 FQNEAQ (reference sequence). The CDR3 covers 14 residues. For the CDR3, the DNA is TGTGCCAGCAGCTCCCCTCGGACAGACTACGAGCAGTACTTC. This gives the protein CASSSPRTDYEQYF.

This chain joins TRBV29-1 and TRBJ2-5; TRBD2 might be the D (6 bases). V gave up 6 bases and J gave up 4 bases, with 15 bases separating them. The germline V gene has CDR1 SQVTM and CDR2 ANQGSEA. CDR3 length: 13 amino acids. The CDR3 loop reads CSVDPAEGETQYF. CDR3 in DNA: TGCAGCGTGGACCCCGCGGAGGGAGAGACCCAGTACTTC. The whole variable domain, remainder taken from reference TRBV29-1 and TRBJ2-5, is SAVISQKPSRDICQRGTSLTIQCQVDSQVTMMFWYRQQPGQSLTLIATANQGSEATYESGFVIDKFPISRPNLTFSTLTVSNMSPEDSSIYLCSVDPAEGETQYFGPGTRLLVL.

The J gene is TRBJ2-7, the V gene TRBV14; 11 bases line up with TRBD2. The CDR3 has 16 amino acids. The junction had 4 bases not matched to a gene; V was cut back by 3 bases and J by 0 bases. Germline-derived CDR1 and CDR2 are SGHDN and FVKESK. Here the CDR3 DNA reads TGTGCCAGCAGCCACCGAACTAGCGGGAGCTCCTACGAGCAGTACTTC. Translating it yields CASSHRTSGSSYEQYF.